The rows below give T cell receptor beta chains drawn from one sample of a study of human T cells and chemical hapten exposure. A single record per CDR3 protein comes from TCRdb applying MiXCR to the RACE reads. The sample carries roughly 360,000 distinct CDR3 sequences, around 5% recorded once. The sequenced sample was whole blood, obtained in connection with sensitization to the hapten diphenylcyclopropenone (DPC). These TCRs come from a woman between 50 and 59 years old with alopecia areata. Some clones in this sample may be carry-over from other donors' samples. CDR3s include the opening cysteine and the closing phenylalanine or tryptophan. A D gene is named only where the DNA matches it firmly. The listing skips clone size in some rows; elsewhere it reads once, few, many or a size class.

d_call j_call clone_size v_call cdr3_aa cdr3_nt
TRBD1 TRBJ1-2 few TRBV5-5 CASSLGTGTYGYTF TGTGCCAGCAGCTTGGGGACAGGGACGTATGGCTACACCTTC
- TRBJ1-2 many TRBV29-1 CSVEEGAVSGYTF TGCAGCGTTGAAGAGGGGGCAGTCTCTGGCTACACCTTC
- TRBJ1-5 many TRBV9 CASSVNSNQPQHF TGTGCCAGCAGCGTTAATAGCAATCAGCCCCAGCATTTT
- TRBJ2-1 many TRBV29-1 CSGWDNEQFF TGCAGCGGATGGGATAATGAGCAGTTCTTC
- TRBJ2-1 few TRBV12-3/TRBV12-4 CASSFPPPRNEQFF TGTGCCAGCAGTTTCCCTCCGCCGCGCAATGAGCAGTTCTTC
- TRBJ1-2 few TRBV6-6 CATGDYTF TGTGCCACGGGGGACTACACCTTC
- TRBJ2-3 few TRBV20-1 CSAPDSTDTQYF TGCAGTGCCCCCGACTCCACAGATACGCAGTATTTT
- TRBJ2-7 many TRBV7-6 CASSPTSGLKVYEQYF TGTGCCAGCAGCCCCACGTCGGGACTCAAGGTATACGAGCAGTACTTC
- TRBJ1-1 many TRBV10-3 CAISERTVNTEAFF TGTGCCATCAGTGAGCGGACGGTAAACACTGAAGCTTTCTTT
- TRBJ2-7 many TRBV3-1 CASSQGTARRYFYEQYF TGTGCCAGCAGCCAAGGAACAGCAAGACGATACTTCTACGAGCAGTACTTC
- TRBJ2-3 few TRBV10-3 CAISEAVGDTQYF TGTGCCATCAGTGAAGCTGTAGGGGATACGCAGTATTTT
- TRBJ1-1 many TRBV18 CASSPPSSLNTEAFF TGTGCCAGCTCACCGCCGAGCAGCTTGAACACTGAAGCTTTCTTT
- TRBJ1-5 few TRBV6-6 CASSTAGQPQHF TGTGCCAGCAGCACCGCAGGTCAGCCCCAGCATTTT
- TRBJ2-7 many TRBV6-2/TRBV6-3 CASSFSAGGSYEQYF TGTGCCAGCAGTTTTAGCGCCGGAGGGTCCTACGAGCAGTACTTC
- TRBJ1-6 many TRBV12-3/TRBV12-4 CASSLVQERSPLHF TGTGCCAGCAGTTTGGTGCAGGAACGCTCACCCCTCCACTTT
- TRBJ1-1 many TRBV3-1 CASSDRTPTEAFF TGTGCCAGCAGCGACAGGACCCCCACTGAAGCTTTCTTT
- TRBJ1-3 few TRBV5-1 CASSLGDSGNTIYF TGCGCCAGCAGCTTGGGCGACTCTGGAAACACCATATATTTT
- TRBJ2-7 - TRBV28 CASSPPRSGGGRQYF TGTGCCAGCAGCCCTCCCCGCTCCGGTGGGGGAAGGCAGTACTTC
TRBD1 TRBJ1-4 many TRBV20-1 CSATDRVNEKLFF TGCAGTGCTACGGACAGGGTCAATGAAAAACTGTTTTTT
TRBD1 TRBJ2-7 - TRBV3-1 CASSGTGTVQYF TGTGCCAGCAGTGGGACAGGGACGGTGCAGTACTTC
TRBD1 TRBJ1-6 many TRBV18 CASSPDRGNNSPLHF TGTGCCAGCTCACCCGACAGGGGGAACAATTCACCCCTCCACTTT
- TRBJ1-5 few TRBV5-1 CASSPGGPQHF TGCGCCAGCAGCCCCGGTGGGCCCCAGCATTTT
- TRBJ2-5 few TRBV5-4 CASSRSGLRAETQYF TGTGCCAGCAGCCGATCAGGGTTGCGGGCAGAGACCCAGTACTTC
TRBD2 TRBJ2-7 - TRBV11-2 CASSLGTSGREQYF TGTGCCAGCAGCTTGGGGACTAGCGGGAGAGAGCAGTACTTC
- TRBJ2-3 many TRBV7-8 CASSLVGETAADTQYF TGTGCCAGCAGCTTAGTTGGCGAGACTGCGGCGGATACGCAGTATTTT
- TRBJ2-2 few TRBV12-3/TRBV12-4 CASSTVTGSAGELFF TGTGCCAGCAGTACCGTTACAGGGTCCGCCGGGGAGCTGTTTTTT
- TRBJ1-5 few TRBV28 CASSSGTWDDQPQHF TGTGCCAGCAGTTCCGGGACATGGGACGATCAGCCCCAGCATTTT
TRBD1 TRBJ1-6 many TRBV6-5 CASSYIGTGDSPLHF TGTGCCAGCAGTTACATCGGGACAGGAGACTCACCCCTCCACTTT
TRBD1 TRBJ2-1 few TRBV6-5 CASSPTGGTYNEQFF TGTGCCAGCAGCCCCACAGGGGGCACCTACAATGAGCAGTTCTTC